Below, 16 T cell receptor beta chains from the same sample are listed, as sequenced in a study of blood T cell repertoires in COVID-19. The data were produced by immunoSEQ multiplex PCR, yet TCRdb's version contains in-frame clones alone and is incomplete. The table lists a few hundred thousand clones, more than 80% of them singletons. Input material: peripheral blood. These TCRs come from a man aged 40-49 years with acute or convalescent COVID-19.

The chain carries TRBV11-2 and TRBJ2-7, with a tentative D call TRBD2 (5 bases). Trimming stripped 5 bases from V and 3 bases from J, with 14 bases between. Germline V gene sequence: CDR1 SGHAT, CDR2 FQNNGV. The CDR3 has 14 amino acids. CDR3 in amino acids: CASSRTGLVYEQYF. The CDR3 DNA is TGTGCCAGCAGCCGAACCGGACTGGTCTACGAGCAGTACTTC.

The rearrangement uses TRBV7-2 and TRBJ2-1, with 7 bases aligning to TRBD2. The trim removed 0 bases at V and 9 bases at J, leaving 11 bases unmatched. The CDR3 consists of 16 residues. Germline lookup yields CDR1 SGHTA and CDR2 FQGNSA. The CDR3 region has the DNA TGTGCCAGCAGCTTAGCTCGGCAGGGAGGGCCTTCTGAGCAGTTCTTC. Protein: CASSLARQGGPSEQFF.

CDR3: CASSLPGVMNTEAFF. The CDR3 DNA follows: TGTGCCAGCAGCCTGCCAGGGGTAATGAACACTGAAGCTTTCTTT. The chain carries TRBV7-2 and TRBJ1-1; D might be TRBD1 (6 bases). Germline V gene data show CDR1 as SGHTA and CDR2 as FQGNSA. Trimming removed 5 bases from V and 0 bases from J, with 13 bases in between. The CDR3 sequence is 15 residues long.

J is TRBJ1-1 and V is TRBV11-3; no clear D. This CDR3 is 13 amino acids long. Trimming stripped 1 base from V and 4 bases from J, with 7 bases between. Germline V gives CDR1 SGHNT, CDR2 YENEEA. The CDR3 reads CASSLVPSTEAFF. In DNA form, the CDR3 reads TGTGCCAGCAGCTTAGTTCCGAGCACTGAAGCTTTCTTT. Drawing the rest from reference TRBV11-3 and TRBJ1-1, the complete variable domain is EAGVVQSPRYKIIEKKQPVAFWCNPISGHNTLYWYLQNLGQGPELLIRYENEEAVDDSQLPKDRFSAERLKGVDSTLKIQPAELGDSAVYLCASSLVPSTEAFFGQGTRLTVV.

The rearrangement joins TRBV11-2 to TRBJ1-2; 7 bases are shared with TRBD1. CDR3 length: 12 amino acids. Germline CDR1 and CDR2: SGHAT and FQNNGV. With V trimmed by 5 bases and J by 8 bases, 5 bases remained unmatched. The CDR3: CASSEGQIGYTF. CDR3 DNA sequence: TGTGCCAGCAGCGAGGGACAGATCGGCTACACCTTC.

In this sample, this clone turned up a few times. The chain combines TRBV29-1 with TRBJ1-5, with a possible D match to TRBD1 (6 bases). Germline-derived CDR1 and CDR2 are SQVTM and ANQGSEA. The V end lost 4 bases, the J end lost 1 base, and 8 bases lay between the germline ends. The CDR3 has 13 amino acids. CDR3 sequence reads: CSVAQGSNQPQHF. CDR3 nucleotides: TGCAGCGTTGCACAGGGAAGCAATCAGCCCCAGCATTTT.

The rearrangement links TRBV28 to TRBJ1-2; D is ambiguous. CDR3 length: 13 residues. Germline values: CDR1 MDHEN, CDR2 SYDVKM. Trimming left V 2 bases short and J 4 bases short, with 8 bases between. CDR3 sequence (DNA): TGTGCCAGCAGTTTACGGGGTAGCTATGGCTACACCTTC. This gives the protein CASSLRGSYGYTF.

The chain is built from TRBV7-8 and TRBJ2-7; TRBD1 matches 7 bases. J lost 7 bases, V lost 5 bases, and 5 bases had no gene match. The CDR3 loop spans 12 amino acids. Per germline, CDR1 SGHVS and CDR2 FQNEAQ. CDR3 DNA sequence: TGTGCCAGCAGCCCACAGGGGCGGGAGCAGTACTTC. Amino acid sequence: CASSPQGREQYF.

The gene calls are TRBV5-8 and TRBJ1-3; TRBD1 is a possible D gene (6 bases). This CDR3 spans 17 amino acids. Germline V gives CDR1 SGHTS, CDR2 YDEGEE. The V and J ends lost 2 bases and 0 bases respectively, with 15 bases between them. Written as DNA, the CDR3 is TGTGCCAGCAGCTTAGGCTACAGGGAATTCTCTGGAAACACCATATATTTT. It specifies CASSLGYREFSGNTIYF. Full variable domain (rest looked up from reference TRBV5-8 and TRBJ1-3): EAGVTQSPTHLIKTRGQQATLRCSPISGHTSVYWYQQALGLGLQFLLWYDEGEERNRGNFPPRFSGRQFPNYSSELNVNALELEDSALYLCASSLGYREFSGNTIYFGEGSWLTVV.

V usage is TRBV5-1 and J usage is TRBJ2-2; the D gene is possibly TRBD2 (7 bases). Germline lookup yields CDR1 SGHRS and CDR2 YFSETQ. Trimming took off 3 bases at V and 0 bases at J, with 21 bases between the two ends. The CDR3 runs to 19 residues. CDR3 sequence: CASSSLGGGGTANTGELFF. CDR3 sequence (DNA): TGCGCCAGCAGCTCCCTCGGCGGGGGCGGAACCGCGAACACCGGGGAGCTGTTTTTT. Drawing the rest from reference TRBV5-1 and TRBJ2-2, the complete variable domain is KAGVTQTPRYLIKTRGQQVTLSCSPISGHRSVSWYQQTPGQGLQFLFEYFSETQRNKGNFPGRFSGRQFSNSRSEMNVSTLELGDSALYLCASSSLGGGGTANTGELFFGEGSRLTVL.

The chain joins TRBV4-2 to TRBJ2-7; 10 bases are a match to TRBD2. J gave up 0 bases and V 3 bases, and 5 bases lay outside the gene matches. The V gene's germline CDR1 is LGHNA and CDR2 YNFKEQ. The CDR3 extends over 16 amino acids. For the CDR3, the DNA is TGTGCCAGCAGCCACTCTAGCGGGAGTCTCTCCTACGAGCAGTACTTC. It translates to CASSHSSGSLSYEQYF.

This chain connects TRBV5-3 to TRBJ2-7; maybe TRBD2 (6 bases). TRBV5-3 is an open reading frame whose function is uncertain. The CDR3 extends over 16 amino acids. V lost 4 bases and J lost 2, with 19 bases in between. The CDR3 DNA reads as TGTGCCAGAAGCCCCGAGGTAGCGGCCCATACCTACGAGCAGTACTTC. Amino acid sequence: CARSPEVAAHTYEQYF.

The J gene is TRBJ1-2, the V gene TRBV5-4; 11 bases align to TRBD1. Unmatched junction bases numbered 16, after V lost 4 bases and J lost 8 bases. CDR1 is SGHNT and CDR2 is YYREEE in the germline V gene (reference sequence). This CDR3 region has 17 residues. In nucleotides, the CDR3 is TGTGCCAGCAGCCTAAATCCCGGGACAGGGGGAATGAAGGGCTACACCTTC. It translates to CASSLNPGTGGMKGYTF.

This clone is a singleton in its sample. This chain joins TRBV11-2 and TRBJ2-7, with 9 bases lining up with TRBD1. Germline V gene sequence: CDR1 SGHAT, CDR2 FQNNGV. This CDR3 is built from 15 residues. Trimming took 4 bases from V and 4 from J; bases not matched to a gene: 8. The DNA for the CDR3 is TGTGCCAGCAGCTGGGGACAGGGAGCTGGATACGAGCAGTACTTC. It translates to CASSWGQGAGYEQYF.

The chain's CDR3 is CASSQTVDPYGYTF. CDR3 nucleotides: TGTGCCAGCAGCCAAACAGTAGATCCATATGGCTACACCTTC. V gene TRBV3-1 (or the pseudogene TRBV3-2) combines with J gene TRBJ1-2; D not certain. V lost 2 bases and J 5 bases, leaving 12 bases between the germline ends. Germline V gene data show CDR1 as LGHDT and CDR2 as YNNKEL (reference sequence). The CDR3 extends over 14 amino acids.

V is TRBV14 and J is TRBJ1-2; 11 bases line up with TRBD1. Germline V gene lookup returns CDR1 SGHDN and CDR2 FVKESK. CDR3 length equals 15 residues. Losses at the gene ends were 4 bases for V and 5 bases for J; bases not matched to a gene: 6. The CDR3 DNA reads as TGTGCCAGCAGCCCCCGTGGACAGGGGGCTTATGGCTACACCTTC. Amino acids: CASSPRGQGAYGYTF.